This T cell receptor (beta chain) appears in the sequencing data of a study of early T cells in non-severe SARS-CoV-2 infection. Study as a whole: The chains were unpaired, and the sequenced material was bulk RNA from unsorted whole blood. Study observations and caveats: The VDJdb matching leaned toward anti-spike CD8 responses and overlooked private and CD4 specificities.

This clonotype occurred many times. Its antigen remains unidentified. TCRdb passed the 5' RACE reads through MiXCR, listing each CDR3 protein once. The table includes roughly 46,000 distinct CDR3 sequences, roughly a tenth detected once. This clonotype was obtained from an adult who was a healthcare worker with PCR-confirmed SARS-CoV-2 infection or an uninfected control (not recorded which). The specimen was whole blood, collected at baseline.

CDR3 sequence (DNA): TGTGCCAGCAGTTTATTGGCAGGGGGCACGGAGACCCAGTACTTC. This sequence encodes CASSLLAGGTETQYF. The chain recombines TRBV27 with TRBJ2-5, with 8 bases that match TRBD1. The CDR3 consists of 15 residues. Trimming at V came to 1 base and at J to 5 bases, leaving 6 bases not matched to a gene. In germline, CDR1 is MNHEY, CDR2 SMNVEV (reference sequence).